This is a list of T cell receptor beta chains from one sample in a study of vaccination and CD4 T cells after COVID-19. These receptors lack a known antigen. TCRdb used MiXCR to reprocess the PCR reads, holding one entry per CDR3 protein. The sample holds more than 9,500 distinct CDR3 sequences, more than 40% seen once. Material: CD4+ T cells from blood, cultured in vitro. The source is a human donor who had recovered from COVID-19. Both conserved end residues are part of each CDR3. The D gene is left open where the match is weak.

>TRBV20-1|TRBJ2-1|TRBD2
CSARWGLAGNEQFF
>TRBV7-2|TRBJ1-1|.
CASSGQLNTEAFF
>TRBV7-3|TRBJ2-2|.
CASRVGAGQSGELFF
>TRBV20-1|TRBJ2-3|TRBD2
CSALKREGTDTQYF
>TRBV2|TRBJ1-6|.
CASSVTVGGSPLHF
>TRBV5-1|TRBJ2-7|TRBD1
CASSFQGDSYEQYF
>TRBV7-9|TRBJ1-2|TRBD1
CASSFSPGTGGYGYTF
>TRBV7-8|TRBJ2-1|.
CASSSLDRQFF
>TRBV6-1|TRBJ2-7|.
CASSPSLAGTYEQYF
>TRBV2|TRBJ1-5|.
CASSPQLYQPQHF
>TRBV2|TRBJ1-2|.
CASSDPGRAYGYTF
>TRBV6-2/TRBV6-3|TRBJ2-1|.
CASSSRPDEQFF
>TRBV2|TRBJ2-2|.
CASGPERGGTGELFF
>TRBV28|TRBJ2-7|TRBD1
CATLDRSNYEQYF
>TRBV20-1|TRBJ2-7|.
CSAWATLGYEQYF
>TRBV12-3/TRBV12-4|TRBJ1-5|.
CASNGLGFPQHF
>TRBV7-9|TRBJ2-1|TRBD2
CASSLAFRLAGANEQFF
>TRBV12-3/TRBV12-4|TRBJ1-5|.
CASSETWDQPQHF
>TRBV30|TRBJ1-2|.
CAWIAKANYGYTF
>TRBV19|TRBJ2-2|.
CASSMLNTGELFF
>TRBV7-2|TRBJ2-5|.
CASSRSGVEETQYF
>TRBV6-1|TRBJ2-3|.
CASSQGTLTDTQYF
>TRBV27|TRBJ2-5|.
CASSLEPQETQYF
>TRBV28|TRBJ1-2|.
CASSLRDGRSYAF
>TRBV28|TRBJ2-7|.
CASSLRNPYEQYF
>TRBV7-3|TRBJ1-1|.
CASSPRTANTEAFF
>TRBV4-3|TRBJ2-3|TRBD2
CASSQAPSSGGATDTQYF
>TRBV5-3|TRBJ2-2|TRBD1
CASSFPGQGVSGELFF
>TRBV19|TRBJ2-7|.
CARKNEQYF
>TRBV19|TRBJ1-5|TRBD1
CASTRDRGLGQPQHF
>TRBV9|TRBJ1-2|.
CASSVGFRGDGYTF
>TRBV20-1|TRBJ1-5|.
CSARDPDTNQPQHF
>TRBV11-3|TRBJ1-5|.
CASSKSRRIDRAFSNQPQHF